Each of the 10 T cell receptor beta chains below was sequenced from the same sample in a study of cytomegalovirus exposure and HLA in healthy donors. PCR primers comprised 60 Vbeta and 13 Jbeta primers. Assay: immunoSEQ multiplex PCR; the TCRdb copy retains only in-frame clones and omits some. Of approximately 160,000 clones detected, 55% to 80% appear once; the ten largest clones hold roughly 4.4%. The sample was PBMCs. The source is a woman aged 18-29 years in good health and CMV-seropositive.

V usage is TRBV7-3 and J usage is TRBJ1-5, with TRBD1 as a possible D gene (5 bases). Trimming pared 2 bases from V and 6 bases from J, leaving 8 bases between. Germline V CDR1 and CDR2: SGHTA, FQGTGA. The CDR3 has 13 residues. The CDR3 nucleotides are TGTGCCAGCAGCTTAGACGGGGGTCAGCCCCAGCATTTT. This translates into CASSLDGGQPQHF.

This rearrangement joins TRBV5-1 to TRBJ2-2, with TRBD1 identical over 7 bases. J was trimmed by 0 bases and V by 4 bases; bases with no gene match: 6. This CDR3 has 16 amino acids. Per germline, CDR1 SGHRS and CDR2 YFSETQ. The CDR3 protein is CASSPRDSPNTGELFF. The DNA of the CDR3 is TGCGCCAGCAGCCCCCGGGACAGTCCGAACACCGGGGAGCTGTTTTTT.

This clone was recorded a few times. This sample includes further DNA sequences coding for the same CDR3. V gene TRBV1 combines with J gene TRBJ1-6. TRBV1 is classified as a pseudogene. This CDR3 is 18 amino acids long. The CDR3: CTSSQDMVPSSYNSPLHF. The CDR3 DNA is TGCACCAGCAGCCAAGATATGGTACCGAGCTCCTATAATTCCCCCCTCCACTTT.

The chain has TRBV5-8 and TRBJ1-4; D not resolved. Germline lookup yields CDR1 SGHTS and CDR2 YDEGEE. CDR3 length equals 14 residues. V was trimmed by 5 bases and J by 4 bases, leaving 12 bases between them. The CDR3 loop is CASRNTESNEKLFF. The CDR3 coding sequence is TGTGCCAGCAGAAATACAGAGAGTAATGAAAAACTGTTTTTT.

V gene TRBV27 combines with J gene TRBJ2-1; TRBD2 might be the D (6 bases). With 6 bases removed from V and 0 bases from J, the gap between germline ends came to 18 bases. CDR3 length equals 17 residues. CDR1 and CDR2 (germline): MNHEY, SMNVEV (reference sequence). The CDR3 reads CASSYSGWDSSYNEQFF. The CDR3 DNA follows: TGTGCCAGCAGCTATAGTGGCTGGGACTCCTCCTACAATGAGCAGTTCTTC.

The genes are TRBV4-3 and TRBJ2-5, with D possibly matching TRBD2 (5 bases). In germline, CDR1 is LGHNA, CDR2 YSLEER. Deletions cut 8 bases from V and 1 base from J, with 20 bases between. The CDR3 is 16 residues long. This CDR3 is CASAIETGSTQETQYF. CDR3 nucleotide sequence: TGCGCCAGCGCTATCGAAACGGGGTCGACCCAAGAGACCCAGTACTTC.

The J gene is TRBJ2-7, the V gene TRBV11-2; TRBD1 agrees at 9 bases. The CDR3 is 15 amino acids. The J segment lost 4 bases and the V segment lost 1 base, leaving 5 bases of the junction unmatched. CDR1 and CDR2 (germline): SGHAT, FQNNGV. The CDR3 DNA reads TGTGCCAGCAGCTTAGGGGGACAGGGCCGGTACGAGCAGTACTTC. It is translated as CASSLGGQGRYEQYF.

This clone was seen more than once but under ten times. This sequence joins TRBV5-1 and TRBJ2-7; TRBD1 matches at 8 bases. The CDR3 sequence is 14 residues long. Germline-derived CDR1 and CDR2 are SGHRS and YFSETQ. After removal of 4 bases from V and 9 bases from J, the junction contained 12 bases not matched to a gene. The CDR3 DNA sequence: TGCGCCAGCAGCACAGCCGGGACAGGAGTTTGGCAGTACTTC. This sequence encodes CASSTAGTGVWQYF.

In this sample, this clone turned up a few times. V usage is TRBV5-4 and J usage is TRBJ1-1, with D possibly matching TRBD1 (5 bases). CDR1 and CDR2 (germline): SGHNT, YYREEE (reference sequence). V gave up 4 bases and J gave up 3 bases, with 13 bases separating them. This CDR3 comprises 14 residues. For the CDR3, the DNA is TGTGCCAGCAGCCCGGATGCGGGGGACACTGAAGCTTTCTTT. Amino acids: CASSPDAGDTEAFF.

This chain connects TRBV5-4 to TRBJ1-6, with TRBD1 matching over 8 bases. V lost 3 bases, J lost 7 bases, and 9 bases stayed unmatched. CDR1 is SGHNT and CDR2 is YYREEE in the germline V gene (reference sequence). This CDR3 is built from 16 residues. The CDR3 loop is CASSYPTGASNSPLHF. The CDR3 coding sequence is TGTGCCAGCAGCTACCCGACAGGGGCGAGCAATTCACCCCTCCACTTT.